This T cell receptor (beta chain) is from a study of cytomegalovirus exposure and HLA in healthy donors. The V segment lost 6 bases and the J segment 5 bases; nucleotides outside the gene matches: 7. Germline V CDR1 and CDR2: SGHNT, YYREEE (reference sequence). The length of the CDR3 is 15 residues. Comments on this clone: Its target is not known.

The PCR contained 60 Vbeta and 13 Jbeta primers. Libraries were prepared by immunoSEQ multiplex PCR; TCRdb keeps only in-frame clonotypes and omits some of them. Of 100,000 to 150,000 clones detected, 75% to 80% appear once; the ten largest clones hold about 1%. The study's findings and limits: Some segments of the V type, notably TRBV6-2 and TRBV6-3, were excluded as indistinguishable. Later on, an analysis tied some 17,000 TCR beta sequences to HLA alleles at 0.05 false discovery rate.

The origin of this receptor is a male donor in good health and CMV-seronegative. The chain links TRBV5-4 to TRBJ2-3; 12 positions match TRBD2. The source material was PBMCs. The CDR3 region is CASMTSGGRIDTQYF. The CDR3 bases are TGTGCCAGCATGACTAGCGGGGGACGGATAGATACGCAGTATTTT.